This T cell receptor beta chain originates from a study of T cells in Graves' hyperthyroidism and ophthalmopathy. About the study: Blood was drawn when the patient was first diagnosed and still untreated.

TCR beta CDR3 regions were amplified from RNA. RT-PCR in the first round (using the HTBI primer set) targeted the TCR CDR3. TCRdb reprocessed the multiplex PCR reads with MiXCR, giving one entry per CDR3 protein. The table lists hundreds of thousands of distinct CDR3 sequences, approximately 14% of them singletons, with more than 5% in the top ten. Germline V gene lookup returns CDR1 MGHRA and CDR2 YSYEKL. The CDR3 contains 14 residues. Trimming left V 1 base short and J 0 bases short, with 6 bases between. Study-wide findings and caveats: In validation, the model predicted ophthalmopathy. These predictions came a median roughly 6 months before onset.

There are many counts of this clonotype. Its antigen is still unknown. The receptor was derived from a woman aged 30 to 39 with Graves' hyperthyroidism that later progressed to Graves' ophthalmopathy. The chain employs TRBV4-1 and TRBJ1-1; D not resolved. Sequencing was performed on blood. The DNA for the CDR3 is TGCGCCAGCAGCCAAGTAACGATGAACACTGAAGCTTTCTTT. Protein: CASSQVTMNTEAFF.